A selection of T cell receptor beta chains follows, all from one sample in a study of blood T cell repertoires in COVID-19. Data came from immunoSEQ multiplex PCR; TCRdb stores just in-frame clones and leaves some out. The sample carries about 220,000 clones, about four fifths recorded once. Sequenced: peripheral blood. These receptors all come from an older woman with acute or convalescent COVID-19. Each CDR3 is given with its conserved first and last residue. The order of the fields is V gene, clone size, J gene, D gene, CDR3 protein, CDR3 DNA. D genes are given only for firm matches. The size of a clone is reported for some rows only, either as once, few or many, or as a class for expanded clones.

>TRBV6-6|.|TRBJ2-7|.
CASSYIPSNSYEQYF
TGTGCCAGCAGTTACATTCCTAGCAACTCCTACGAGCAGTACTTC
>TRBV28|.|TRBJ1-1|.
CASSLRGNTEAFF
TGTGCCAGCAGTTTGCGGGGGAACACTGAAGCTTTCTTT
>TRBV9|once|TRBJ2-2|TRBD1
CASSVGQGSTGELFF
TGTGCCAGCAGCGTAGGACAGGGCTCGACCGGGGAGCTGTTTTTT
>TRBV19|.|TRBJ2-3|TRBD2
CASSTGEGLATDTQYF
TGTGCCAGTAGTACGGGGGAGGGTCTAGCAACAGATACGCAGTATTTT
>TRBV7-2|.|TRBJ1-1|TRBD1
CASRARDRDRAFF
TGTGCCAGCAGGGCCCGGGACAGGGATCGAGCTTTCTTT
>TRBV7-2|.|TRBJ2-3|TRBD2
CASSILAGGPWDTQYF
TGTGCCAGCAGCATACTAGCGGGGGGGCCGTGGGATACGCAGTATTTT
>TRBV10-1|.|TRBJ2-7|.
CASRVRDNEQYF
TGCGCCAGCAGAGTCCGGGACAACGAGCAGTACTTC
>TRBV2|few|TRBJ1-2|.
CASSENRQVRTRGNYGYTF
TGTGCCAGCAGTGAAAACCGACAGGTTCGGACGAGGGGTAACTATGGCTACACCTTC
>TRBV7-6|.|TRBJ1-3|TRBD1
CASSLTGQGTTIYF
TGTGCCAGCAGCTTAACAGGACAGGGGACAACCATATATTTT
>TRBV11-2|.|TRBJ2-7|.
CATAEGAYGEQYF
TGTGCCACTGCCGAAGGGGCATACGGCGAGCAGTACTTC
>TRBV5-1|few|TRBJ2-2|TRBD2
CASSLVGRGGNTGELFF
TGCGCCAGCAGCTTGGTAGGTCGCGGGGGGAACACCGGGGAGCTGTTTTTT
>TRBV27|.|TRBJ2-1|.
CATLRGSPSYNEQFF
TGTGCCACCCTTAGGGGTTCACCCTCCTACAATGAGCAGTTCTTC
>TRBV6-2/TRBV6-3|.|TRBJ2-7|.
CASSLTSSYEQYF
TGTGCCAGCAGCCTGACTAGTTCCTACGAGCAGTACTTC
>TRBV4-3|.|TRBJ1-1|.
CASSQHPGAMNTEAFF
TGCGCCAGCAGCCAACACCCAGGGGCGATGAACACTGAAGCTTTCTTT
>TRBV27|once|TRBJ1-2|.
CASSLMGSPSGSYGYTF
TGTGCCAGCAGTTTAATGGGGTCCCCCTCGGGATCCTATGGCTACACCTTC
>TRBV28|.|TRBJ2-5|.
CASSLLGATVGTQYF
TGTGCCAGCAGTTTATTGGGGGCTACCGTGGGGACCCAGTACTTC
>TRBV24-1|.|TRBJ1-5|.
CATSEGGPTNQPQHF
TGTGCCACCAGTGAGGGGGGTCCCACTAATCAGCCCCAGCATTTT
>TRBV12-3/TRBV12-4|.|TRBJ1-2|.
CASSYSQGGYTF
TGTGCCAGCAGCTACTCCCAGGGAGGCTACACCTTC
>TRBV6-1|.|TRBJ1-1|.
CASSESGVGNTEAFF
TGTGCCAGCAGTGAATCCGGGGTCGGGAACACTGAAGCTTTCTTT
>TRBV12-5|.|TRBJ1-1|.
CASGTDGTEAFF
TGTGCTAGTGGTACAGACGGAACTGAAGCTTTCTTT
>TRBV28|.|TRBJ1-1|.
CASSPSDRLNTEAFF
TGTGCCAGCAGTCCCAGCGACAGGCTGAACACTGAAGCTTTCTTT
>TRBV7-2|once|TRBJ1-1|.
CASSLGQNTEAFF
TGTGCCAGCAGCTTAGGACAGAACACTGAAGCTTTCTTT
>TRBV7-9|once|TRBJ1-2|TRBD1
CASSSDRGNGYTF
TGTGCCAGCAGCTCAGACAGGGGTAATGGCTACACCTTC
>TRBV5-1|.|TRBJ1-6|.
CASSLDLGAPLHF
TGCGCCAGCAGCTTGGATTTAGGGGCACCCCTCCACTTT
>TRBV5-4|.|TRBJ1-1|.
CASSPPGGYVNTEAFF
TGTGCCAGCAGCCCCCCGGGGGGATATGTGAACACTGAAGCTTTCTTT
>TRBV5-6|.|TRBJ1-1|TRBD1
CASLGQGEFEAFF
TGTGCCAGCTTGGGACAGGGAGAGTTTGAAGCTTTCTTT
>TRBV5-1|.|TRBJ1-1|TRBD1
CASSPGQGHMNTEAFF
TGCGCCAGCAGCCCAGGACAGGGTCACATGAACACTGAAGCTTTCTTT
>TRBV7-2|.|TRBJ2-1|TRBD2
CASRGGGTSTSEQFF
TGTGCCAGCAGGGGGGGAGGGACTAGCACTAGTGAGCAGTTCTTC
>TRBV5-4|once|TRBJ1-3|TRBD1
CASSQTGYGNTIYF
TGTGCCAGCAGCCAGACAGGGTACGGAAACACCATATATTTT
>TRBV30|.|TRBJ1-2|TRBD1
CAWSGQGYGYTF
TGTGCCTGGAGCGGACAGGGCTATGGCTACACCTTC
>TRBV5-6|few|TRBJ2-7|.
CASSLEPAYEQYF
TGTGCCAGCAGCTTGGAACCAGCCTACGAGCAGTACTTC
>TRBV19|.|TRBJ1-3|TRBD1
CASTTPGQAFRGGNTIYF
TGTGCCAGTACCACCCCGGGACAGGCTTTTCGGGGTGGAAACACCATATATTTT
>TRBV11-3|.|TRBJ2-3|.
CASSLGSRVDTQYF
TGTGCCAGCAGCTTAGGTAGCAGAGTAGATACGCAGTATTTT
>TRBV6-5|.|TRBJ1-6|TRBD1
CASSQDRDPISPLHF
TGTGCCAGCAGCCAGGACAGGGATCCCATCTCACCCCTCCACTTT
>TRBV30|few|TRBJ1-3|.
CAWTKPGGRRNTIYF
TGTGCCTGGACTAAACCGGGGGGTCGCAGAAACACCATATATTTT
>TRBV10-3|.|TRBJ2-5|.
CAISERGARKETQYF
TGTGCCATCAGTGAGCGAGGCGCACGGAAAGAGACCCAGTACTTC
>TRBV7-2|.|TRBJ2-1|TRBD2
CASSLVGGGDHFYEQFF
TGTGCCAGCAGCTTAGTCGGCGGGGGGGACCATTTCTATGAGCAGTTCTTC
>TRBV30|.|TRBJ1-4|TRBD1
CAWRDGTGEVLFF
TGTGCCTGGAGGGACGGGACAGGGGAAGTACTGTTTTTT
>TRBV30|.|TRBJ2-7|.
CAWSSPQQGFLYEQYF
TGTGCCTGGAGTTCCCCTCAACAGGGTTTCCTCTACGAGCAGTACTTC
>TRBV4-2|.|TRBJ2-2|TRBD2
CASSQDRIRLAGPTGELFF
TGTGCCAGCAGCCAAGATCGTATTCGACTAGCGGGACCCACCGGGGAGCTGTTTTTT
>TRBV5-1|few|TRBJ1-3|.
CASSPRHGQGNTIYF
TGCGCCAGCAGCCCGCGCCACGGACAGGGAAACACCATATATTTT
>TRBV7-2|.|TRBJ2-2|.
CASSLKGFTGELFF
TGTGCCAGCAGCTTAAAGGGGTTTACCGGGGAGCTGTTTTTT
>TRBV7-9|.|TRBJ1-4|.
CASSFSEANEKLFF
TGTGCCAGCAGCTTTTCAGAAGCTAATGAAAAACTGTTTTTT
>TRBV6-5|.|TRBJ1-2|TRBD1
CASDRDSYGYTF
TGTGCCAGCGACCGGGACAGCTATGGCTACACCTTC
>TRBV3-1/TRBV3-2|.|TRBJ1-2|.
CASSQEPLTGGYTF
TGTGCCAGCAGCCAAGAACCACTGACGGGGGGCTACACCTTC
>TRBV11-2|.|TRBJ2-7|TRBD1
CASSATGFGEQYF
TGTGCCAGCAGCGCGACAGGGTTCGGCGAGCAGTACTTC
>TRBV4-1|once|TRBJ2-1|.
CASSQTQRGKGEQFF
TGCGCCAGCAGCCAAACACAGAGGGGGAAGGGTGAGCAGTTCTTC
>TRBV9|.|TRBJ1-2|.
CASSPGGDYGYTF
TGTGCCAGCAGCCCCGGCGGAGACTATGGCTACACCTTC
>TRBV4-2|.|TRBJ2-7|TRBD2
CASSFRTSGSYEQYF
TGTGCCAGCAGCTTCCGGACTAGCGGGTCCTACGAGCAGTACTTC
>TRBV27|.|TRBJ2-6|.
CASSRSDGANVLTF
TGTGCCAGCAGTCGCAGCGACGGGGCCAACGTCCTGACTTTC
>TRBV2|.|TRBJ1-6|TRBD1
CASRLATGQVNSPLHF
TGTGCCAGCAGGCTAGCTACGGGACAGGTGAATTCACCCCTCCACTTT
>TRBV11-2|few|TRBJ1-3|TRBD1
CASSLGTGWSSGNTIYF
TGTGCCAGCAGCTTAGGGACAGGGTGGAGCTCTGGAAACACCATATATTTT
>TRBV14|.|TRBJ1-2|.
CASSQDHRVYGYTF
TGTGCCAGCAGCCAAGATCATAGAGTCTATGGCTACACCTTC
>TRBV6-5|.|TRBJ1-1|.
CASTPTPVNTEAFF
TGTGCCAGCACCCCTACTCCCGTAAACACTGAAGCTTTCTTT
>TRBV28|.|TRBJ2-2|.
CASRSLTGELFF
TGTGCCAGCAGGAGCCTCACCGGGGAGCTGTTTTTT
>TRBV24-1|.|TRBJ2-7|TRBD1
CATSDGDREPYF
TGTGCCACCAGTGATGGCGACAGGGAACCCTACTTC
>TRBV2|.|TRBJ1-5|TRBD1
CASSKGQGNQPQHF
TGTGCCAGCAGTAAAGGACAGGGCAATCAGCCCCAGCATTTT
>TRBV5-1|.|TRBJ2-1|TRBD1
CASSFGWDRGQEYNEQFF
TGCGCCAGCAGCTTTGGTTGGGACAGGGGGCAAGAGTACAATGAGCAGTTCTTC
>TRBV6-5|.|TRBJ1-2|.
CASLSPGNYGYTF
TGTGCCAGCCTCTCGCCGGGTAACTATGGCTACACCTTC
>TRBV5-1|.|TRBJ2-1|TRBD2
CASSLASGVYNEQFF
TGCGCCAGCAGCTTGGCCAGCGGGGTTTACAATGAGCAGTTCTTC